The next 13 T cell receptor beta chains were all read from a single sample in a study of T cell changes during pregnancy in multiple sclerosis. Profiling relied on immunoSEQ multiplex PCR, and the TCRdb table lists in-frame clones only, not all of them. The sample contains around 80,000 clones, about 96% of which appear only once. Here the sequenced sample was peripheral blood, taken in the second trimester of pregnancy. The source is a female donor with multiple sclerosis, enrolled in a pregnancy study.

This rearrangement joins TRBV4-3 to TRBJ2-6; perhaps TRBD1 as D (6 bases). This CDR3 has 16 amino acids. The germline CDR1 and CDR2 sequences are LGHNA and YSLEER. Trimming left V 2 bases short and J 4 bases short, with 12 bases between. The CDR3 nucleotides read TGCGCCAGCAGCCAACAGGGGATCGGGGGGGCCAACGTCCTGACTTTC. Protein sequence: CASSQQGIGGANVLTF.

The chain has TRBV7-3 and TRBJ2-1; D might be TRBD1 (6 bases). The CDR3 runs 15 residues. V was shortened by 4 bases and J by 8 bases, with 18 bases between the two germline ends. Germline V lookup: CDR1 SGHTA, CDR2 FQGTGA. For the CDR3, the DNA is TGTGCCAGCAGCTCCACAGGGTCACGGGCCGATGAGCAGTTCTTC. This gives the protein CASSSTGSRADEQFF. The entire variable domain, with the rest obtained from reference TRBV7-3 and TRBJ2-1, is as follows: GAGVSQTPSNKVTEKGKYVELRCDPISGHTALYWYRQSLGQGPEFLIYFQGTGAADDSGLPNDRFFAVRPEGSVSTLKIQRTERGDSAVYLCASSSTGSRADEQFFGPGTRLTVL.

The gene calls are TRBV7-6 and TRBJ2-2; the D gene is possibly TRBD1 (5 bases). The CDR3 is 18 amino acids. Germline CDR1 and CDR2: SGHVS and FNYEAQ. Deletions cut 3 bases from V and 1 base from J, with 18 bases between. As DNA, the CDR3 is TGTGCCAGCAGCTTCCCCAGGTCCGCAGGGTTGAACACCGGGGAGCTGTTTTTT. Translation: CASSFPRSAGLNTGELFF. Together with reference TRBV7-6 and TRBJ2-2, the CDR3 gives the full variable domain: GAGVSQSPRYKVTKRGQDVALRCDPISGHVSLYWYRQALGQGPEFLTYFNYEAQQDKSGLPNDRFSAERPEGSISTLTIQRTEQRDSAMYRCASSFPRSAGLNTGELFFGEGSRLTVL.

The chain recombines TRBV5-1 with TRBJ2-1, with 14 positions matching TRBD2. The germline gives CDR1 SGHRS, CDR2 YFSETQ. The CDR3 has 16 amino acids. With 4 bases clipped from V and 6 bases from J, the junction kept 6 bases outside the gene matches. This chain's CDR3 is CASSGGLAGGTNEQFF. Here the CDR3 DNA reads TGCGCCAGCAGCGGAGGACTAGCGGGGGGCACCAATGAGCAGTTCTTC.

This sequence joins TRBV5-5 and TRBJ1-2, with D possibly being TRBD1 (6 bases). The CDR3 is 14 amino acids. Trimming took 1 base from V and 4 from J, leaving 11 bases between them. Germline V gene data show CDR1 as SGHKS and CDR2 as YYEKEE (reference sequence). CDR3 loop: CASSLRQVVYGYTF. The CDR3 coding sequence is TGTGCCAGCAGCTTGAGACAGGTGGTCTATGGCTACACCTTC.

The chain recombines TRBV7-2 with TRBJ2-5; no reliable D call. The CDR3 totals 14 residues. CDR1 is SGHTA, CDR2 FQGNSA, per germline. Trimming took off 1 base at V and 2 bases at J, with 8 bases between the two ends. In DNA, the CDR3 is TGTGCCAGCAGCTTAGTGAACAGACAAGAGACCCAGTACTTC. Its protein is CASSLVNRQETQYF.

V usage is TRBV7-2 and J usage is TRBJ2-3; D ambiguous. The ends were cut back, 3 bases at V and 2 bases at J, with 9 bases in the middle. Germline CDR1 reads SGHTA; CDR2 reads FQGNSA. The CDR3 runs 14 residues. Here the CDR3 DNA reads TGTGCCAGCAGCTTGGCGGCTTTCACAGATACGCAGTATTTT. This codes for CASSLAAFTDTQYF.

V gene TRBV5-1 combines with J gene TRBJ2-7; D gene unclear. The CDR3 runs to 13 residues. CDR1 SGHRS and CDR2 YFSETQ come from the germline V gene. V shed 0 bases and J shed 3 bases, with 7 bases lying between them. CDR3 sequence (DNA): TGCGCCAGCAGCTTGGAACTCCTCTACGAGCAGTACTTC. This translates into CASSLELLYEQYF.

This chain connects TRBV28 to TRBJ2-7; 9 bases fit TRBD2. This CDR3 comprises 14 residues. V was clipped by 6 bases and J by 6 bases; unmatched bases: 9. CDR1 and CDR2 (germline): MDHEN, SYDVKM. CDR3 bases: TGTGCCAGCAGCACCCTAGCGGGACGGATCGAGCAGTACTTC. Its translation: CASSTLAGRIEQYF.

This chain's CDR3 is CASSSPGETQYF. Written as DNA, the CDR3 is TGTGCCAGCAGCTCCCCCGGAGAGACCCAGTACTTC. The chain combines TRBV13 with TRBJ2-5; D is unclear. The CDR3 extends over 12 amino acids. The V gene's germline CDR1 is PRHDT and CDR2 FYEKMQ (reference sequence). Trimming removed 4 bases from V and 4 bases from J, with 7 bases in between.

The chain is built from TRBV11-3 and TRBJ2-3; the D gene is possibly TRBD2 (7 bases). V was shortened by 5 bases and J by 0 bases, with 12 bases between the two germline ends. CDR3 length: 15 amino acids. Germline V gene data show CDR1 as SGHNT and CDR2 as YENEEA. The CDR3 reads CASSPGGGSTDTQYF. The CDR3 nucleotides are TGTGCCAGCAGCCCGGGGGGCGGGAGCACAGATACGCAGTATTTT.

As DNA, the CDR3 is TGTGCCAGCAGTTACTCTTTATCTCAGGGGCCCATGGAGCAGTACTTC. Amino acid sequence: CASSYSLSQGPMEQYF. The V gene is TRBV6-6, the J gene TRBJ2-7; TRBD1 is a possible D gene (6 bases). V lost 0 bases and J lost 7, with 19 bases in between. There are 16 residues in the CDR3. Per germline, CDR1 MNHNY and CDR2 SVGAGI (reference sequence).

This clone was counted a few times. The chain employs TRBV7-9 and TRBJ2-7, with 8 bases lining up with TRBD1. V was clipped by 5 bases and J by 3 bases; unmatched bases: 9. This CDR3 contains 15 residues. The germline V gene encodes CDR1 SEHNR and CDR2 FQNEAQ (reference sequence). The CDR3 loop reads CASSKTWDRFYEQYF. DNA of the CDR3: TGTGCCAGCAGCAAAACATGGGACAGGTTCTACGAGCAGTACTTC. The full variable domain, its missing parts supplied by reference TRBV7-9 and TRBJ2-7, is DTGVSQNPRHKITKRGQNVTFRCDPISEHNRLYWYRQTLGQGPEFLTYFQNEAQLEKSRLLSDRFSAERPKGSFSTLEIQRTEQGDSAMYLCASSKTWDRFYEQYFGPGTRLTVT.